The source of this T cell receptor (beta chain) is a study of beta chain features in type 1 diabetes. Overall study findings and caveats: An over-representation of cells with high TCR expression could result from cDNA sequencing.

What was sequenced were expressed TCRB transcripts, since all of the isolated RNA had been reverse transcribed. Clones were read by immunoSEQ multiplex PCR, and TCRdb kept only the in-frame ones, dropping some. The data contain about 45,000 clones, 51% of them singletons. Comment on this clone: Its antigen is as yet unknown.

V lost 3 bases and J 9 bases, leaving 21 bases between the germline ends. CDR3 length equals 15 residues. Per germline, CDR1 KGHSH and CDR2 LQKENI. Donors underwent one heparinised blood draw, about 120 mL on average. CD4+ cells of the naive, central memory, regulatory and stem cell-like memory types were sorted via CD45RO/CCR7/CD25/CD127/CD95/CD27. Sort purity for all populations was recorded as exceeding 98%. This TCR derives from a woman between 18 and 29 years old in good health. The rearrangement joins TRBV18 to TRBJ2-7; D might be TRBD1 (6 bases). The sequenced material came from Tregs from blood. This chain's CDR3 is CASSPRTEANVRQYF. CDR3 coding DNA: TGTGCCAGCTCACCTCGGACAGAGGCCAACGTGAGGCAGTACTTC.